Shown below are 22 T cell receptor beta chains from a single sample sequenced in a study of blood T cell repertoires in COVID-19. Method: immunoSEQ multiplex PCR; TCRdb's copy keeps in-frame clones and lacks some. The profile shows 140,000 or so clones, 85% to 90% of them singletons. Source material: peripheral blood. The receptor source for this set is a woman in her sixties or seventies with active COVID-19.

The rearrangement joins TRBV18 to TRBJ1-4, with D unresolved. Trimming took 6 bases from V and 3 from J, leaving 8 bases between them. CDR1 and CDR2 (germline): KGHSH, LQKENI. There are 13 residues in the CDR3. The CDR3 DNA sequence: TGTGCCAGCTCGGGGAGAGCTAATGAAAAACTGTTTTTT. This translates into CASSGRANEKLFF.

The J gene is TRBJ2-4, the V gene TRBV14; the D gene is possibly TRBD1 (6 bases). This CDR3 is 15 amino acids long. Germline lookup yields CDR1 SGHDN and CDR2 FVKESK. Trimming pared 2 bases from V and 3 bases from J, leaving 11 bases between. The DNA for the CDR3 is TGTGCCAGCAGCCAAACGACAGGACACAAAAACATTCAGTACTTC. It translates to CASSQTTGHKNIQYF. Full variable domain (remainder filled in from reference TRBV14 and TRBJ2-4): EAGVTQFPSHSVIEKGQTVTLRCDPISGHDNLYWYRRVMGKEIKFLLHFVKESKQDESGMPNNRFLAERTGGTYSTLKVQPAELEDSGVYFCASSQTTGHKNIQYFGAGTRLSVL.

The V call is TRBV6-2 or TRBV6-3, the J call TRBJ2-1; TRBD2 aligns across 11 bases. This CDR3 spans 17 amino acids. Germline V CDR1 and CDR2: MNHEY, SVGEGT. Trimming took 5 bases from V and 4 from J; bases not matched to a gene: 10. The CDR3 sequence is CASSGGPSGRLYNEQFF. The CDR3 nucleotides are TGTGCCAGCAGTGGAGGGCCTAGCGGGAGGTTATACAATGAGCAGTTCTTC.

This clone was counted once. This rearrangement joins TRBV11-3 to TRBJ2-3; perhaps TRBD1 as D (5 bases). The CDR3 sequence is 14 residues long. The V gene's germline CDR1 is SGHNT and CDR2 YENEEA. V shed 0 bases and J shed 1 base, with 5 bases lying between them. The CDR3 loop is CASSLDRGTDTQYF. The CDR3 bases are TGTGCCAGCAGCTTAGACAGGGGCACAGATACGCAGTATTTT. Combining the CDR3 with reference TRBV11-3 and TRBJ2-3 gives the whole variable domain EAGVVQSPRYKIIEKKQPVAFWCNPISGHNTLYWYLQNLGQGPELLIRYENEEAVDDSQLPKDRFSAERLKGVDSTLKIQPAELGDSAVYLCASSLDRGTDTQYFGPGTRLTVL.

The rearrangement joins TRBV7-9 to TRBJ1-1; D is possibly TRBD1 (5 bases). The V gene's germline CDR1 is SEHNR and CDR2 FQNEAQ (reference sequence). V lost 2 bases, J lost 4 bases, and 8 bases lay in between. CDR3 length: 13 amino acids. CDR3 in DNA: TGTGCCAGCAGCTTAACAGGCCCCACTGAAGCTTTCTTT. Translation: CASSLTGPTEAFF.

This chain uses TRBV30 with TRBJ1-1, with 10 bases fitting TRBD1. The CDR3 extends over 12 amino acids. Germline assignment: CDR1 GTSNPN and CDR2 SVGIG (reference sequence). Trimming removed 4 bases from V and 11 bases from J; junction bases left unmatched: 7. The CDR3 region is CAWMRDRGSAFF. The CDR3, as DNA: TGTGCCTGGATGAGGGACAGGGGTTCGGCTTTCTTT.

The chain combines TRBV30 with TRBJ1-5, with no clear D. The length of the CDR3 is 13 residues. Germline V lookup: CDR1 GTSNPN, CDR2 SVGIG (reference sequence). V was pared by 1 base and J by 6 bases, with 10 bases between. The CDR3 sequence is CAWSAGHGQPQHF. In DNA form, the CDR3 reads TGTGCCTGGAGTGCTGGGCACGGTCAGCCCCAGCATTTT.

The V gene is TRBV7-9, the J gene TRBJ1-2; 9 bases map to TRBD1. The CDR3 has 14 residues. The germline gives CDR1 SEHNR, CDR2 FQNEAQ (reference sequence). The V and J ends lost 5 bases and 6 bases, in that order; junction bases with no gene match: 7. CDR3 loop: CASSATGGEDGYTF. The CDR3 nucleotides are TGTGCCAGCAGCGCAACAGGGGGCGAGGATGGCTACACCTTC. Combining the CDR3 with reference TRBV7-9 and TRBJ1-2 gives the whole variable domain DTGVSQNPRHKITKRGQNVTFRCDPISEHNRLYWYRQTLGQGPEFLTYFQNEAQLEKSRLLSDRFSAERPKGSFSTLEIQRTEQGDSAMYLCASSATGGEDGYTFGSGTRLTVV.

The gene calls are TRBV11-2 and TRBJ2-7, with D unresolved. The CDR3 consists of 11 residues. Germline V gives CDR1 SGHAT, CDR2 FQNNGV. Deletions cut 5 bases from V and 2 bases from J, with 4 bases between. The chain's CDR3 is CASSPAYEQYF. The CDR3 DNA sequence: TGTGCCAGCAGCCCCGCCTACGAGCAGTACTTC.

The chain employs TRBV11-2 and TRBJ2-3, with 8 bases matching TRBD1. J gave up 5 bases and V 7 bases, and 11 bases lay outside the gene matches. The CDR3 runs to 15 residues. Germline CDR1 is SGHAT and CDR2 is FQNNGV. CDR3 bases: TGTGCCAGCAACCGCCGGGACAGGCCTTTAGATACGCAGTATTTT. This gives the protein CASNRRDRPLDTQYF.

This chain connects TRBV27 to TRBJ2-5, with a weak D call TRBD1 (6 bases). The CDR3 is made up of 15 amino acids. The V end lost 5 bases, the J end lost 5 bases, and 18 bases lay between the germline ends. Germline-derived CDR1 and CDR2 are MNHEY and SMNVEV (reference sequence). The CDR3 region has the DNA TGTGCCAGCAGTGCAGACAGGACTCGTGGTGAGACCCAGTACTTC. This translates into CASSADRTRGETQYF.

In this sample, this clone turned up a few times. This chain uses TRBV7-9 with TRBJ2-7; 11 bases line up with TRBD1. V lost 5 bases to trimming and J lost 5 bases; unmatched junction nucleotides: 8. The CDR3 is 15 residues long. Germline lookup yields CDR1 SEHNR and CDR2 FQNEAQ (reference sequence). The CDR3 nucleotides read TGTGCCAGCAGCCCCCGGACAGGGGGCATCCACGAGCAGTACTTC. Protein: CASSPRTGGIHEQYF.

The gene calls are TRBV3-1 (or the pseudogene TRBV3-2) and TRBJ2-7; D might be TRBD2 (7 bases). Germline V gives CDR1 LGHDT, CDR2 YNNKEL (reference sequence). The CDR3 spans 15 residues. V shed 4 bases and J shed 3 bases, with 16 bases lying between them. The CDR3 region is CASSRGGGADYEQYF. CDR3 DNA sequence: TGTGCCAGCAGCCGGGGGGGCGGGGCCGACTACGAGCAGTACTTC.

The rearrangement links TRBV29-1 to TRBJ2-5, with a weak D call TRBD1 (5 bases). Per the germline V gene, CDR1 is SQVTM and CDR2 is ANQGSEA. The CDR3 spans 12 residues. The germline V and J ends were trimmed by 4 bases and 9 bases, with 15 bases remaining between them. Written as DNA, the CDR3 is TGCAGCGTTGGGGATCAAAAGGGGTCCCAGTACTTC. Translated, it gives CSVGDQKGSQYF.

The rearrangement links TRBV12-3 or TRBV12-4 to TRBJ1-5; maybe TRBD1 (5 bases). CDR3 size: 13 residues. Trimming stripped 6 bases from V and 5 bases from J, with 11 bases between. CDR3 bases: TGTGCCAGCAGACCGGGGGGAGATCAGCCCCAGCATTTT. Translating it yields CASRPGGDQPQHF.

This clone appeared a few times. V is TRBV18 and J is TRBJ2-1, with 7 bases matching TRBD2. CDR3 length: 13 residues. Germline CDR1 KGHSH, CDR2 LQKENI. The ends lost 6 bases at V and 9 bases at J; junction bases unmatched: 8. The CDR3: CASSLGLEAEQFF. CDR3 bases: TGTGCCAGCTCCCTTGGACTAGAAGCTGAGCAGTTCTTC.

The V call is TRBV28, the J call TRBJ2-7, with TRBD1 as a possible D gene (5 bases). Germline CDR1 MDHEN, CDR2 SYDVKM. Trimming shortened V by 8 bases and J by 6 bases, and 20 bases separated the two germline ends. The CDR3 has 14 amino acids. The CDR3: CASQRGLGYSEQYF. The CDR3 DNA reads TGTGCCAGCCAAAGGGGCCTAGGGTATTCCGAGCAGTACTTC.

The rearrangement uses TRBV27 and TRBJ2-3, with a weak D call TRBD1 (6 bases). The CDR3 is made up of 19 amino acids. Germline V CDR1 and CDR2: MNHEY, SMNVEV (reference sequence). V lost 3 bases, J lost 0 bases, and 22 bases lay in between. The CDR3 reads CASSFPRNRDKSSTDTQYF. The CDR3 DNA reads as TGTGCCAGCAGTTTTCCCCGAAACCGGGACAAATCTAGCACAGATACGCAGTATTTT.

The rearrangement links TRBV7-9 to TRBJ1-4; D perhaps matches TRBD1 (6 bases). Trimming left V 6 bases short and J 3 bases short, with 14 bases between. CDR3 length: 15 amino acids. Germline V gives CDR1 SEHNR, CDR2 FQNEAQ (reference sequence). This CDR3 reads CASSPDWTANEKLFF. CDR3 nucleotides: TGTGCCAGCAGTCCTGATTGGACAGCTAATGAAAAACTGTTTTTT.

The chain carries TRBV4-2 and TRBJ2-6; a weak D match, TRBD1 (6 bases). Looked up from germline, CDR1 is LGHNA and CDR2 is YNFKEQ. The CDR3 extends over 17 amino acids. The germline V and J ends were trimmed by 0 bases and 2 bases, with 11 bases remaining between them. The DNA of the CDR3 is TGTGCCAGCAGCCAAGACTATACAGGGCCTGGGGCCAACGTCCTGACTTTC. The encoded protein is CASSQDYTGPGANVLTF.

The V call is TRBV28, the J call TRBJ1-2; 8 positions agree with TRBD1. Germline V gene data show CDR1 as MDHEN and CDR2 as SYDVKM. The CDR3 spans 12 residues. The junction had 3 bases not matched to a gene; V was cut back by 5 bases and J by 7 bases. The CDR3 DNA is TGTGCCAGCAGTCTGCAGGGGGCTGGCTACACCTTC. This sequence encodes CASSLQGAGYTF.

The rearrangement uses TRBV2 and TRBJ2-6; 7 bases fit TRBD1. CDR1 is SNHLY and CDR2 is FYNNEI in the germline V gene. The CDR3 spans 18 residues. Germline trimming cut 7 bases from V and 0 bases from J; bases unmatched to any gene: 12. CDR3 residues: CASTGTELPSSGANVLTF. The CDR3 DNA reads TGTGCCAGCACCGGGACAGAGTTGCCAAGCTCTGGGGCCAACGTCCTGACTTTC.